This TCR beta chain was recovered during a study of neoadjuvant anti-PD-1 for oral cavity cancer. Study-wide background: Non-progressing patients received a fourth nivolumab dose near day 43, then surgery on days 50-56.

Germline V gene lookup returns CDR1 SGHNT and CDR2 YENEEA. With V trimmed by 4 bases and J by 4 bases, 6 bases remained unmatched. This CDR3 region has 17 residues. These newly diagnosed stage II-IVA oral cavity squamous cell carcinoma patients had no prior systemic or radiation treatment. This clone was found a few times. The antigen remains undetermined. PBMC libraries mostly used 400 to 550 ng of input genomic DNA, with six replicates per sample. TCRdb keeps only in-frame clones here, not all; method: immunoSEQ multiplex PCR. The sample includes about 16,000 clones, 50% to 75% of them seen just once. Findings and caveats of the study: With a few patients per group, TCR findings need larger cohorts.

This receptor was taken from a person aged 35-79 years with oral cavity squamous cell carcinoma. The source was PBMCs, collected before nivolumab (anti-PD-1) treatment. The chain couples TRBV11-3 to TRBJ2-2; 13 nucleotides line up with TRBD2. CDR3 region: CASSSGLAGVVTGELFF. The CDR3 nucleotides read TGTGCCAGCAGCTCCGGACTAGCGGGAGTTGTCACCGGGGAGCTGTTTTTT.